The rows below give T cell receptor beta chains drawn from one sample of a study of PD-1 blockade in classical Hodgkin lymphoma. Libraries were prepared by immunoSEQ multiplex PCR; TCRdb keeps only in-frame clonotypes and omits some of them. The table includes about 20,000 clones, around two thirds detected once. The sequenced sample was peripheral blood mononuclear cells (PBMCs), obtained before the fourth cycle of nivolumab. The receptors were gathered from a human donor with classical Hodgkin lymphoma. Each CDR3 is given with its conserved first and last residue. D genes are given only for firm matches. The size field is filled for only some rows; it gives once, few, many or a size class.

J: TRBJ2-7
V: TRBV28
D: -
size: -
DNA: TGTGCCAGCAGTTTCGGGCAGGGGTGGACCTACGAGCAGTACTTC
CDR3: CASSFGQGWTYEQYF

J: TRBJ2-7
V: TRBV2
D: -
size: -
DNA: TGTGCCAGCAGCGACCTGGCGGGGATTCAGACCTACGAGCAGTACTTC
CDR3: CASSDLAGIQTYEQYF

J: TRBJ2-7
V: TRBV6-5
D: -
size: -
DNA: TGTGCCAGCACCACCAGCCCCACAGACTACGAGCAGTACTTC
CDR3: CASTTSPTDYEQYF

J: TRBJ1-5
V: TRBV10-3
D: -
size: -
DNA: TGTGCCATCAGTACATCCCGGGACGGCCATCAGCCCCAGCATTTT
CDR3: CAISTSRDGHQPQHF

J: TRBJ1-3
V: TRBV15
D: -
size: once
DNA: TGTGCCACGTCGAGGGGCTCCGGAAACACCATATATTTT
CDR3: CATSRGSGNTIYF

J: TRBJ2-5
V: TRBV2
D: -
size: once
DNA: TGTGCCAGCAGCGACTCCCGGAGCCCCGAGGAGGAGACCCAGTACTTC
CDR3: CASSDSRSPEEETQYF

J: TRBJ2-1
V: TRBV5-1
D: -
size: -
DNA: TGCGCCAGCAGCTTGATCCCCGCCGGGGATGAGCAGTTCTTC
CDR3: CASSLIPAGDEQFF

J: TRBJ1-1
V: TRBV11-3
D: -
size: -
DNA: TGTGCCAGCAGCTTACTGGGGACTGAAGCTTTCTTT
CDR3: CASSLLGTEAFF

J: TRBJ2-7
V: TRBV11-2
D: TRBD2
size: few
DNA: TGTGCCAGCAGCTTAGCGGGAGGGGACTACGAGCAGTACTTC
CDR3: CASSLAGGDYEQYF

J: TRBJ2-1
V: TRBV7-8
D: TRBD2
size: -
DNA: TGTGCCAGCAGCCCTACTAGCGGCAATGAGCAGTTCTTC
CDR3: CASSPTSGNEQFF

J: TRBJ2-1
V: TRBV19
D: TRBD2
size: -
DNA: TGTGCCAGTAGTACTAGCGGGGAAGCTTACAATGAGCAGTTCTTC
CDR3: CASSTSGEAYNEQFF

J: TRBJ2-5
V: TRBV18
D: -
size: -
DNA: TGTGCCAGCTCACCACAGCAAGCGGAGACCCAGTACTTC
CDR3: CASSPQQAETQYF

J: TRBJ1-1
V: TRBV7-3
D: -
size: medium-sized
DNA: TGTGCCAGCAGCTTACTCGTGAACACTGAAGCTTTCTTT
CDR3: CASSLLVNTEAFF

J: TRBJ1-4
V: TRBV6-5
D: -
size: -
DNA: TGTGCCAGCAGTCCCCGTGGGGAGGGGGTAAAACTGTTTTTT
CDR3: CASSPRGEGVKLFF

J: TRBJ2-2
V: TRBV6-1
D: -
size: medium-sized
DNA: TGTGCCAGCAAAAGGACACAGAACACCGGGGAGCTGTTTTTT
CDR3: CASKRTQNTGELFF

J: TRBJ2-2
V: TRBV10-2
D: TRBD1
size: -
DNA: TGCGCCAGCGGAGACAGGGGCCAGACGAACACCGGGGAGCTGTTTTTT
CDR3: CASGDRGQTNTGELFF

J: TRBJ2-7
V: TRBV5-1
D: TRBD2
size: -
DNA: TGCGCCAGCAGCTGGACTAGATCCTACGAGCAGTACTTC
CDR3: CASSWTRSYEQYF

J: TRBJ1-1
V: TRBV7-9
D: TRBD1
size: -
DNA: TGTGCCAGCAGCCAGGGGGGCCGAGGGACAGGGGCAACTGAAGCTTTCTTT
CDR3: CASSQGGRGTGATEAFF

J: TRBJ2-5
V: TRBV29-1
D: -
size: -
DNA: TGCAGCGTTGGACGGGACATCCAAGAGACCCAGTACTTC
CDR3: CSVGRDIQETQYF

J: TRBJ1-1
V: TRBV7-9
D: TRBD1
size: -
DNA: TGTGCCAGCAGCCCCCGGGGACAGGTGAACACTGAAGCTTTCTTT
CDR3: CASSPRGQVNTEAFF

J: TRBJ2-3
V: TRBV19
D: TRBD2
size: -
DNA: TGTGCCAGTAGTATAGGCGGAGGTTGGCTAGCGGCTCCCATAGGCACAGATACGCAGTATTTT
CDR3: CASSIGGGWLAAPIGTDTQYF

J: TRBJ1-4
V: TRBV6-1
D: -
size: -
DNA: TGTGCCAGCAGTGAATCCAGGGTGAGGGATGAAAAACTGTTTTTT
CDR3: CASSESRVRDEKLFF

J: TRBJ2-5
V: TRBV19
D: -
size: -
DNA: TGTGCCAGTAGTATGGACCGGGAGACCCAGTACTTC
CDR3: CASSMDRETQYF

J: TRBJ1-2
V: TRBV6-6
D: TRBD1
size: -
DNA: TGTGCCAGCAGTCCCCCGACTCGGACAGGCTATGGCTACACCTTC
CDR3: CASSPPTRTGYGYTF

J: TRBJ1-6
V: TRBV27
D: TRBD1
size: once
DNA: TGTGCCACCCGGACAGGGGATAATTCACCCCTCCACTTT
CDR3: CATRTGDNSPLHF

J: TRBJ1-6
V: TRBV6-6
D: -
size: -
DNA: TGTGCCAGCAGCGAGGGGGGTAATTCACCCCTCCACTTT
CDR3: CASSEGGNSPLHF

J: TRBJ1-5
V: TRBV6-1
D: TRBD1
size: once
DNA: TGTGCCAGCAGTACTGACAGGGGGCCCAATCAGCCCCAGCATTTT
CDR3: CASSTDRGPNQPQHF

J: TRBJ2-3
V: TRBV29-1
D: -
size: -
DNA: TGCAGCGTTGATATCGGGGATACGCAGTATTTT
CDR3: CSVDIGDTQYF

J: TRBJ2-7
V: TRBV4-1
D: TRBD1
size: -
DNA: TGCGCCAGCAGCTCCGGGTTACAGGGGGCCTACGAGCAGTACTTC
CDR3: CASSSGLQGAYEQYF

J: TRBJ2-3
V: TRBV9
D: -
size: -
DNA: TGTGCCAGCAGCGTGCAAGTGGGAGAGGCAGATACGCAGTATTTT
CDR3: CASSVQVGEADTQYF

J: TRBJ1-2
V: TRBV23-1
D: TRBD1
size: -
DNA: TGCGCCAGCAGGGGACAGGGACGTTCTGGCTACACCTTC
CDR3: CASRGQGRSGYTF

J: TRBJ2-7
V: TRBV29-1
D: TRBD2
size: -
DNA: TGCAGCGTAACCATAGCGGGAGGAACCTACGAGCAGTACTTC
CDR3: CSVTIAGGTYEQYF